This T cell receptor (beta chain) came from a study of cytomegalovirus exposure and HLA in healthy donors. About the study: Findings of an earlier analysis included roughly 110 million unique TCR beta sequences from roughly 180 million T cells.

The germline V and J ends were trimmed by 9 bases and 2 bases, with 10 bases remaining between them. The CDR3 spans 12 residues. Germline values: CDR1 MNHNY, CDR2 SVGAGI (reference sequence). 13 Jbeta primers and 60 Vbeta primers were used for the PCR. Sequencing used immunoSEQ multiplex PCR; TCRdb keeps in-frame clones, though not all of them. The sample has 100,000 to 150,000 clones, around three quarters seen once; the top ten hold around 2%. Findings of the study overall: In terms of immune exposure information, only CMV serostatus was available. A later analysis showed TCR association rates differing by HLA locus, peaking at DRB1 and lowest at HLA-C.

In the case of this clone: Its matching antigen is unknown.

V gene TRBV6-6 combines with J gene TRBJ2-5, with unresolved D. Sequenced sample: PBMCs. The TCR was taken from a woman in her fifties or sixties in good health and CMV-seronegative. The CDR3 nucleotides read TGTGCCAGTCGGTCAGGTCAAGAGACCCAGTACTTC. Translating it yields CASRSGQETQYF.